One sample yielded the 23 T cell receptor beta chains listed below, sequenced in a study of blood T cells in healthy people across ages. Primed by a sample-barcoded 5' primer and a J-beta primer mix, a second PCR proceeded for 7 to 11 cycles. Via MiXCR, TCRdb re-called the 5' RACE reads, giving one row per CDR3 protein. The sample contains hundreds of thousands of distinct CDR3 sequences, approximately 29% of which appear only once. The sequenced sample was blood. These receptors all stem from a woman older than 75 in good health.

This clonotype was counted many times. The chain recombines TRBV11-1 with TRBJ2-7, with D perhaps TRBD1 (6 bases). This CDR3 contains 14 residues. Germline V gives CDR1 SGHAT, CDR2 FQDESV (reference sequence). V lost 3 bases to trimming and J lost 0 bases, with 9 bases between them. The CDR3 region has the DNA TGTGCCAGCAGCTTCGGACAGATCTCCTACGAGCAGTACTTC. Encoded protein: CASSFGQISYEQYF.

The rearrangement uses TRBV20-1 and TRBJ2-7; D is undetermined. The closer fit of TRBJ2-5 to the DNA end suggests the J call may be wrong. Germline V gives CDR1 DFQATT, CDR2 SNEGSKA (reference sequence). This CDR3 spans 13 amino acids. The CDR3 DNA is TGCAGTGCTACCGCATACAACCGGGAGACCCAGTACTTC. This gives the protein CSATAYNRETQYF.

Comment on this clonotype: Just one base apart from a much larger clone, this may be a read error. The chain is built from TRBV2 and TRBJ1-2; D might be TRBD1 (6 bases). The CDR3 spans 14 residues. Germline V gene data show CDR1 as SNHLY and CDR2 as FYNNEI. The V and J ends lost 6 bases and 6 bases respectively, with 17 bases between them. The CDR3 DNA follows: TGTGCCAGCAGGGAGAACAGGGACTGGCATGGCTACACCTTC. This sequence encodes CASRENRDWHGYTF.

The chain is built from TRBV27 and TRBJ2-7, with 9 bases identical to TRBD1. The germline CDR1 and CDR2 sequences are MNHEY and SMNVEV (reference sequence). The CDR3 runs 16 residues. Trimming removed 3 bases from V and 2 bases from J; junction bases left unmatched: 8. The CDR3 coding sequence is TGTGCCAGCAGTTTCGCCGGGACAGGGTTGGCCTACGAGCAGTACTTC. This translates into CASSFAGTGLAYEQYF.

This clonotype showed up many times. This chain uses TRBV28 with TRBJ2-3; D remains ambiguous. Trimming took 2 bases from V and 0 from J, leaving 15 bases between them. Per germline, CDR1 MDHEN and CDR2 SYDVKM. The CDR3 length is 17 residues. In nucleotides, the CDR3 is TGTGCCAGCAGTTTACCACTAACCTCATCTAGCACAGATACGCAGTATTTT. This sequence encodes CASSLPLTSSSTDTQYF.

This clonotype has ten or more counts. The CDR3 DNA follows: TGTGCCAGCAGCGCTCGGACTAGCGGGGTGGGCGATGAGCAGTTCTTC. Translated: CASSARTSGVGDEQFF. The chain couples TRBV9 to TRBJ2-1; TRBD2 aligns across 12 bases. The length of the CDR3 is 16 residues. After removal of 3 bases from V and 8 bases from J, the junction contained 9 bases not matched to a gene. Per the germline V gene, CDR1 is SGDLS and CDR2 is YYNGEE.

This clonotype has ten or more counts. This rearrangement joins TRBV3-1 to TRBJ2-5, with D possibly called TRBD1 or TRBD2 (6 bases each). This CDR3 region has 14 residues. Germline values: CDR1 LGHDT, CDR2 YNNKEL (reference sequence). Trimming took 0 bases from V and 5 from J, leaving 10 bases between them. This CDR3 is CASSQDWGAETQYF. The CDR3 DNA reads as TGTGCCAGCAGCCAAGACTGGGGGGCGGAGACCCAGTACTTC.

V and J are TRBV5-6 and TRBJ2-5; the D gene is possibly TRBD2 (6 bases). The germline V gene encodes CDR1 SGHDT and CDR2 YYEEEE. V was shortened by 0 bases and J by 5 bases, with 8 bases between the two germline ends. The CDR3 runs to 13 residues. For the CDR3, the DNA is TGTGCCAGCAGCTTGGTAGGGAGGGAGACCCAGTACTTC. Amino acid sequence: CASSLVGRETQYF.

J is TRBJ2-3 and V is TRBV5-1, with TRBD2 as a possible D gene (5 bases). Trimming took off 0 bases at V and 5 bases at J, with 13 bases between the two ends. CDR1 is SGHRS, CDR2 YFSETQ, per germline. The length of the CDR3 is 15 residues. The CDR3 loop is CASSLDSPGEDTQYF. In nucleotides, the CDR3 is TGCGCCAGCAGCTTGGACTCCCCCGGGGAAGATACGCAGTATTTT.

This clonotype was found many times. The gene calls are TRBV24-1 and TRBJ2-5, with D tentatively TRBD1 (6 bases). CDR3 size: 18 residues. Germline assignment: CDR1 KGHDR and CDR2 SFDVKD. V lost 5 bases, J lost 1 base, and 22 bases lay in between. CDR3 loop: CATSAWGQESKVQETQYF. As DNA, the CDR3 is TGTGCCACCAGTGCCTGGGGGCAGGAGTCGAAGGTCCAAGAGACCCAGTACTTC.

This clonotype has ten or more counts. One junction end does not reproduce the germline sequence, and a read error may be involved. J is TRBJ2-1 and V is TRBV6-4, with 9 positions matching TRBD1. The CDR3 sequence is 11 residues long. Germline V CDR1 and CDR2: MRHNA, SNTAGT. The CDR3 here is CGTGQYNEQFF. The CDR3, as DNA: TGCGGGACAGGGCAGTACAATGAGCAGTTCTTC.

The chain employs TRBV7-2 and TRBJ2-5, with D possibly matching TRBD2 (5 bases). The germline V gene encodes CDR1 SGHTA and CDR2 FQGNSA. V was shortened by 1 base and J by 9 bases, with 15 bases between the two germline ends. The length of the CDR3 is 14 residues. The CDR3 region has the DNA TGTGCCAGCAGCTTAGTACTGGGGTGTAGCGCCCAGTACTTC. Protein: CASSLVLGCSAQYF.

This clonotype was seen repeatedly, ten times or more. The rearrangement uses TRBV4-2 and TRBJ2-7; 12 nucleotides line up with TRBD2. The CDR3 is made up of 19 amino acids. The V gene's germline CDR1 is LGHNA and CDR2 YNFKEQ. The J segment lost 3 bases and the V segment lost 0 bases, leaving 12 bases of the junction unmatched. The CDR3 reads CASSQDIGTSGGFYYEQYF. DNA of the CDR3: TGTGCCAGCAGCCAAGATATAGGAACTAGCGGGGGGTTTTACTACGAGCAGTACTTC.

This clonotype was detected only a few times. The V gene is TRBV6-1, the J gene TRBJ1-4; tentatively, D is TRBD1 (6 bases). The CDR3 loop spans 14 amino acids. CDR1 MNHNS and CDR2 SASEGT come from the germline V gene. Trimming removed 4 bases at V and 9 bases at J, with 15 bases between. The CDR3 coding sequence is TGTGCCAGCAGTGCAGGTTTCCAGGGGCAAAAACTGTTTTTT. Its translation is CASSAGFQGQKLFF.

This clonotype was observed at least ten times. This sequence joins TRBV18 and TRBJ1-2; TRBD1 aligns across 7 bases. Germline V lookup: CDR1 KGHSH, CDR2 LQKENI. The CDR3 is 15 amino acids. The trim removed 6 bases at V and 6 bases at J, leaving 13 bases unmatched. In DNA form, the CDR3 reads TGTGCCAGCTCGTCATGGACAGGCTATGGGCATGGCTACACCTTC. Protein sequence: CASSSWTGYGHGYTF.

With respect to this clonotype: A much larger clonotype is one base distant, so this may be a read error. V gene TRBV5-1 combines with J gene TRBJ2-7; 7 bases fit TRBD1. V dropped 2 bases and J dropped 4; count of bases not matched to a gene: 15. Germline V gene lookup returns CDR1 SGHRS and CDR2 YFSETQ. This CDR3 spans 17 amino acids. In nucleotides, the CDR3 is TGCGCCAGCAGCTTTAAGGTTCCGGCAGGGGGAAGTTACGAGCAGTACTTC. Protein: CASSFKVPAGGSYEQYF.

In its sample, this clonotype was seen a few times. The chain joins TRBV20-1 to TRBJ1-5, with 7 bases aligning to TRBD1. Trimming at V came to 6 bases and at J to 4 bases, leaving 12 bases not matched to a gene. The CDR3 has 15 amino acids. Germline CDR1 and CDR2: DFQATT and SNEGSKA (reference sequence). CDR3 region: CSARKTGLGNQPQHF. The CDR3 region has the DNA TGCAGTGCCCGAAAGACAGGGTTGGGTAATCAGCCCCAGCATTTT.

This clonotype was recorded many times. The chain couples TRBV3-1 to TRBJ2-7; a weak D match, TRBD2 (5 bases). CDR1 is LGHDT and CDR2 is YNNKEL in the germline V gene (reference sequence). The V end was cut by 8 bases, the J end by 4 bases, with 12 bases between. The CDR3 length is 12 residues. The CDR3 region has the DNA TGTGCCAGCGGTCCCGGGATATACGAGCAGTACTTC. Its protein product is CASGPGIYEQYF.

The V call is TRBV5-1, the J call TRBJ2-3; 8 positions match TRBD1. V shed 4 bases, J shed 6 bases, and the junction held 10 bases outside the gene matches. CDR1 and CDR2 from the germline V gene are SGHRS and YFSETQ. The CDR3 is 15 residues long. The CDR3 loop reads CASSPTGRGHDTQYF. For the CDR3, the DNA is TGCGCCAGCAGCCCCACGGGCAGGGGGCACGATACGCAGTATTTT.

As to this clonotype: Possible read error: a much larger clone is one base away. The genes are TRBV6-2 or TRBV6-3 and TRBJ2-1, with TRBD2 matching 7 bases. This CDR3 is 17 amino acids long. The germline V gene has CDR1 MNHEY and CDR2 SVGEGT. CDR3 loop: CASRDPIAGSSNNERFF. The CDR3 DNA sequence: TGTGCCAGCAGGGACCCAATAGCGGGTTCTTCGAACAATGAGCGGTTCTTC.

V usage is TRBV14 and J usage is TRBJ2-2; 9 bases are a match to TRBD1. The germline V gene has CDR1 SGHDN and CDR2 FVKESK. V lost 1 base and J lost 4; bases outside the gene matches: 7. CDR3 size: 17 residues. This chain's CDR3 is CASSQVRDRALTGELFF. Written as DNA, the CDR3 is TGTGCCAGCAGCCAAGTTCGGGACAGGGCTCTCACCGGGGAGCTGTTTTTT. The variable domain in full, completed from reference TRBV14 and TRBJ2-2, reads EAGVTQFPSHSVIEKGQTVTLRCDPISGHDNLYWYRRVMGKEIKFLLHFVKESKQDESGMPNNRFLAERTGGTYSTLKVQPAELEDSGVYFCASSQVRDRALTGELFFGEGSRLTVL.

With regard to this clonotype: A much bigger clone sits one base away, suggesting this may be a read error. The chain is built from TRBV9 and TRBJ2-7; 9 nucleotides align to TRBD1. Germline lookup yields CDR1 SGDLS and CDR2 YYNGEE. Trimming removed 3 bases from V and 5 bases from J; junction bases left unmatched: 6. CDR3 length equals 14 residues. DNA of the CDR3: TGTGCCAGCAGCGGGGGACAGGGCCGCCACGAGCAGTACTTC. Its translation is CASSGGQGRHEQYF.

The CDR3 region is CASTRQDLSEQYF. In DNA form, the CDR3 reads TGTGCCAGCACCCGACAGGATTTAAGCGAGCAGTACTTC. The chain employs TRBV7-2 and TRBJ2-5, with D maybe TRBD1 (6 bases). Gene TRBJ2-7 matches the end of the DNA better, so the J call may be wrong. Germline CDR1 is SGHTA and CDR2 is FQGNSA. This CDR3 has 13 residues.